Following are 28 T cell receptor beta chains from one sample sequenced in a study of blood T cell repertoires in COVID-19. Clones were read by immunoSEQ multiplex PCR, and TCRdb kept only the in-frame ones, dropping some. The repertoire holds 130,000 to 150,000 clones, with around 81% as singletons. Sequencing used peripheral blood. These receptor sequences come from a man aged 60 to 75 with active or convalescent COVID-19.

The genes are TRBV6-6 and TRBJ1-1, with D possibly being TRBD1 (5 bases). V shed 1 base and J shed 11 bases, with 8 bases lying between them. Germline V gene lookup returns CDR1 MNHNY and CDR2 SVGAGI (reference sequence). This CDR3 region has 11 residues. This chain's CDR3 is CASSYLGVAFF. CDR3 in DNA: TGTGCCAGCAGTTACTTAGGGGTCGCTTTCTTT.

This clone was recorded a few times. The chain combines TRBV7-9 with TRBJ1-2, with D perhaps TRBD1 (5 bases). The CDR3 has 14 amino acids. Trimming cost V 3 bases and J 4 bases, with 12 bases left between them. Germline CDR1 reads SEHNR; CDR2 reads FQNEAQ (reference sequence). The CDR3 coding sequence is TGTGCCAGCAGCTTTTCGGCAGGGTCCTATGGCTACACCTTC. This gives the protein CASSFSAGSYGYTF. Full variable domain (rest looked up from reference TRBV7-9 and TRBJ1-2): DTGVSQNPRHKITKRGQNVTFRCDPISEHNRLYWYRQTLGQGPEFLTYFQNEAQLEKSRLLSDRFSAERPKGSFSTLEIQRTEQGDSAMYLCASSFSAGSYGYTFGSGTRLTVV.

CDR3 in amino acids: CATSRDKGALTNYGYTF. In DNA, the CDR3 is TGTGCCACCAGCAGAGATAAAGGGGCTCTAACGAACTATGGCTACACCTTC. The gene calls are TRBV15 and TRBJ1-2, with TRBD1 as a possible D gene (5 bases). There are 17 residues in the CDR3. The germline V gene encodes CDR1 LNHNV and CDR2 YYDKDF (reference sequence). The V and J ends lost 0 bases and 2 bases respectively, with 16 bases between them.

The chain joins TRBV29-1 to TRBJ2-1; 11 nucleotides agree with TRBD2. V lost 5 bases, J lost 6 bases, and 3 bases stayed unmatched. Germline CDR1 reads SQVTM; CDR2 reads ANQGSEA. This CDR3 is built from 13 residues. The CDR3 bases are TGCAGCGTTATACTAGCGGGAGTCAATGAGCAGTTCTTC. This sequence encodes CSVILAGVNEQFF.

The CDR3 nucleotides are TGCACCAGCAGCCGCCAAGCACGCCTCAACACCGGGGAGCTGTTTTTT. The encoded protein is CTSSRQARLNTGELFF. The chain links TRBV1 to TRBJ2-2; TRBD2 was called by the table and not checked on the DNA. TRBV1 has pseudogene status. This CDR3 contains 16 residues.

The CDR3 loop is CASSPPLGQKETQYF. The DNA for the CDR3 is TGTGCCAGCTCACCACCCCTTGGACAGAAAGAGACCCAGTACTTC. J is TRBJ2-5 and V is TRBV18; D perhaps matches TRBD1 (6 bases). Germline lookup yields CDR1 KGHSH and CDR2 LQKENI. V lost 0 bases to trimming and J lost 3 bases, with 11 bases between them. There are 15 residues in the CDR3.

The chain couples TRBV28 to TRBJ2-3; 12 bases agree with TRBD1. CDR3 size: 19 residues. Germline assignment: CDR1 MDHEN and CDR2 SYDVKM. V gave up 4 bases and J gave up 5 bases; unmatched junction bases: 16. CDR3 protein: CASSSIFMRGQGAVDTQYF. The CDR3 DNA is TGTGCCAGCAGTTCAATTTTTATGAGGGGACAGGGGGCTGTAGATACGCAGTATTTT.

CDR3 coding DNA: TGCGCCAGCAGCCAAGATGTCGCAGGGGAAGGCGGCTACACCTTC. Protein: CASSQDVAGEGGYTF. V usage is TRBV4-3 and J usage is TRBJ1-2; D might be TRBD1 (6 bases). The CDR3 runs 15 residues. V gave up 0 bases and J gave up 8 bases, with 16 bases separating them. Germline assignment: CDR1 LGHNA and CDR2 YSLEER.

This chain links TRBV19 with TRBJ1-5; 9 bases map to TRBD1. The J segment lost 6 bases and the V segment lost 5 bases, leaving 14 bases of the junction unmatched. CDR3 length equals 17 residues. Germline CDR1 is LNHDA and CDR2 is SQIVND (reference sequence). CDR3: CASSFRPDRGTGQPQHF. The CDR3 bases are TGTGCCAGTAGTTTTAGGCCGGACAGGGGAACAGGTCAGCCCCAGCATTTT.

On this clone itself: This specimen includes other DNA sequences encoding the same CDR3. The chain has TRBV7-3 and TRBJ2-1, with a tentative D call TRBD1 (5 bases). Germline V CDR1 and CDR2: SGHTA, FQGTGA. The CDR3 sequence is 15 residues long. V was trimmed by 5 bases and J by 1 base, leaving 12 bases between them. The chain's CDR3 is CASSLQVGSYNEQFF. CDR3 sequence (DNA): TGTGCCAGCAGCCTACAGGTTGGGTCCTACAATGAGCAGTTCTTC.

The chain combines TRBV7-6 with TRBJ2-3; 9 nucleotides line up with TRBD2. Per germline, CDR1 SGHVS and CDR2 FNYEAQ. Trimming cost V 3 bases and J 0 bases; bases outside gene matches: 1. The CDR3 extends over 15 amino acids. In DNA form, the CDR3 reads TGTGCCAGCAGCTTTAGCGGGGGTAGCACAGATACGCAGTATTTT. As protein: CASSFSGGSTDTQYF.

J is TRBJ2-5 and V is TRBV28, with 8 bases fitting TRBD2. CDR1 is MDHEN, CDR2 SYDVKM, per germline. V dropped 3 bases and J dropped 4; count of bases not matched to a gene: 7. This CDR3 has 15 amino acids. The CDR3 DNA is TGTGCCAGCAGTTTTGACGGGAGGGCGGGAGAGACCCAGTACTTC. Protein: CASSFDGRAGETQYF.

The chain combines TRBV10-3 with TRBJ2-7; 7 bases are shared with TRBD1. Germline CDR1 reads ENHRY; CDR2 reads SYGVKD. V gave up 10 bases and J gave up 1 base; unmatched junction bases: 7. The CDR3 consists of 13 residues. CDR3 residues: CATLGDSSYEQYF. CDR3 DNA: TGTGCCACCCTAGGGGACAGTTCCTACGAGCAGTACTTC.

The chain employs TRBV30 and TRBJ2-2; 7 bases align to TRBD2. The CDR3 contains 13 residues. J was trimmed by 1 base and V by 8 bases; bases with no gene match: 4. Per germline, CDR1 GTSNPN and CDR2 SVGIG (reference sequence). The CDR3 loop is CAGIAGNTGELFF. The CDR3 region has the DNA TGTGCCGGAATAGCGGGGAACACCGGGGAGCTGTTTTTT.

This sequence joins TRBV19 and TRBJ2-7; D might be TRBD1 (7 bases). V was pared by 2 bases and J by 3 bases, with 11 bases between. CDR3 size: 14 residues. Germline loops: CDR1 LNHDA, CDR2 SQIVND (reference sequence). The CDR3 nucleotides read TGTGCCAGTAGTATATCCCAGGGGGGCTACGAGCAGTACTTC. Amino acids: CASSISQGGYEQYF.

The chain is built from TRBV24-1 and TRBJ2-1, with no clear D. V shed 4 bases and J shed 4 bases, with 16 bases lying between them. Germline-derived CDR1 and CDR2 are KGHDR and SFDVKD. The CDR3 totals 16 residues. CDR3 DNA sequence: TGTGCCACCAGTGACCCCTCCCTCTCCCTTTACAATGAGCAGTTCTTC. Protein sequence: CATSDPSLSLYNEQFF.

This clone was counted only a few times. The V gene is TRBV5-8, the J gene TRBJ1-1; 7 nucleotides agree with TRBD1. V lost 3 bases to trimming and J lost 6 bases; unmatched junction nucleotides: 5. CDR1 and CDR2 (germline): SGHTS, YDEGEE. The CDR3 is 13 residues long. CDR3 amino acids: CASSSRRGSEAFF. The CDR3 nucleotides are TGTGCCAGCAGCTCCCGCAGGGGGTCTGAAGCTTTCTTT.

V gene TRBV4-3 combines with J gene TRBJ2-2; 7 bases align to TRBD2. CDR3 length: 15 amino acids. Losses at the gene ends were 1 base for V and 5 bases for J; bases not matched to a gene: 4. CDR1 is LGHNA and CDR2 is YSLEER in the germline V gene. DNA of the CDR3: TGCGCCAGCAGCCAAGTAGAGGGAGGGACCGGGGAGCTGTTTTTT. Amino acid sequence: CASSQVEGGTGELFF.

This clone appeared a few times. CDR3 protein: CASSQDRLSIGQPQHF. As DNA, the CDR3 is TGCGCCAGCAGCCAAGATCGACTCTCAATCGGTCAGCCCCAGCATTTT. The rearrangement uses TRBV4-1 and TRBJ1-5, with D unclear. This CDR3 region has 16 residues. Trimming stripped 0 bases from V and 6 bases from J, with 15 bases between. CDR1 MGHRA and CDR2 YSYEKL come from the germline V gene.

V is TRBV6-2 or TRBV6-3 and J is TRBJ1-1, with 7 bases fitting TRBD1. V shed 2 bases, J shed 7 bases, and the junction held 4 bases outside the gene matches. The CDR3 has 13 amino acids. Per the germline V gene, CDR1 is MNHEY and CDR2 is SVGEGT. CDR3 nucleotide sequence: TGTGCCAGCAGTTACGACAGGGCTGTTGAAGCTTTCTTT. This codes for CASSYDRAVEAFF.

This clone appeared a single time. V usage is TRBV27 and J usage is TRBJ1-2; 7 bases are a match to TRBD1. The CDR3 totals 15 residues. The germline CDR1 and CDR2 sequences are MNHEY and SMNVEV (reference sequence). J gave up 1 base and V 1 base, and 3 bases lay outside the gene matches. The DNA for the CDR3 is TGTGCCAGCAGTTTATTGGCAGGGGGTAACTATGGCTACACCTTC. It translates to CASSLLAGGNYGYTF.

CDR3 residues: CASRPTANQETQYF. DNA for the CDR3: TGTGCCAGCCGCCCGACAGCAAACCAAGAGACCCAGTACTTC. The J gene is TRBJ2-5, the V gene TRBV6-6; D might be TRBD1 (5 bases). The V end was cut by 8 bases, the J end by 0 bases, with 13 bases between. This CDR3 has 14 amino acids. The germline V gene has CDR1 MNHNY and CDR2 SVGAGI (reference sequence).

V and J are TRBV10-2 and TRBJ1-5, with D hard to call. This CDR3 is 13 amino acids long. Germline V gene lookup returns CDR1 WSHSY and CDR2 SAAADI. The V end lost 6 bases, the J end lost 4 bases, and 10 bases lay between the germline ends. The CDR3 loop is CASRDGGNQPQHF. The DNA of the CDR3 is TGCGCCAGCAGGGACGGCGGGAATCAGCCCCAGCATTTT.

This clone was recorded a few times. The gene calls are TRBV6-4 and TRBJ2-1, with TRBD2 identical over 7 bases. Trimming removed 5 bases from V and 3 bases from J; junction bases left unmatched: 1. There are 13 residues in the CDR3. Germline V gives CDR1 MRHNA, CDR2 SNTAGT. CDR3 sequence: CASSSGIYNEQFF. The DNA of the CDR3 is TGTGCCAGCAGTAGCGGGATCTACAATGAGCAGTTCTTC.

The genes are TRBV6-5 and TRBJ1-6; TRBD1 is a possible D gene (6 bases). Germline V gene data show CDR1 as MNHEY and CDR2 as SVGAGI. The ends were cut back, 7 bases at V and 4 bases at J, with 14 bases in the middle. The CDR3 totals 15 residues. CDR3 loop: CASNLQGGYNSPLHF. In DNA, the CDR3 is TGTGCCAGCAACCTACAGGGAGGGTATAATTCACCCCTCCACTTT.

The rearrangement uses TRBV4-2 and TRBJ2-2; perhaps TRBD2 as D (6 bases). This CDR3 comprises 15 residues. V shed 1 base and J shed 3 bases, with 9 bases lying between them. The germline gives CDR1 LGHNA, CDR2 YNFKEQ. The CDR3 sequence: CASSQVLAYTGELFF. CDR3 sequence (DNA): TGTGCCAGCAGCCAAGTACTAGCCTACACCGGGGAGCTGTTTTTT.

CDR3 protein: CASSPVAGASYNEQFF. Here the CDR3 DNA reads TGTGCCAGCAGCCCTGTAGCGGGAGCGTCCTACAATGAGCAGTTCTTC. The V call is TRBV5-4, the J call TRBJ2-1; 9 nucleotides line up with TRBD2. This CDR3 is built from 16 residues. Germline V gene data show CDR1 as SGHNT and CDR2 as YYREEE (reference sequence). Trimming removed 4 bases from V and 1 base from J; junction bases left unmatched: 6.

The genes are TRBV23-1 and TRBJ1-1, with D hard to call. TRBV23-1 is assigned to the ORF class and has an uncertain function. The CDR3 length is 14 residues. The ends were cut back, 0 bases at V and 4 bases at J, with 9 bases in the middle. The CDR3 coding sequence is TGCGCCAGCAGTCAATCCACCGGGAGCACTGAAGCTTTCTTT. Encoded protein: CASSQSTGSTEAFF.